One T cell receptor (beta chain) is described in this entry. This sample was included in a study of cytomegalovirus exposure and HLA in healthy donors. The PCR employed 60 Vbeta primers together with 13 Jbeta primers. The data were produced by immunoSEQ multiplex PCR, yet TCRdb's version contains in-frame clones alone and is incomplete. This sample carries 150,000 or so clones, approximately 84% of them seen once, and the ten largest clones take approximately 0.98%. CDR1 and CDR2 (germline): MDHEN, SYDVKM. Trimming cost V 2 bases and J 1 base; bases outside gene matches: 3. CDR3 length: 17 residues. This TCR came from a man aged 25-45 years in good health and CMV-seronegative. The chain recombines TRBV28 with TRBJ2-3; the match to TRBD2 covers 13 bases. Sequencing was performed on PBMCs. CDR3 sequence reads: CASSLPGTSGGTDTQYF. The CDR3 bases are TGTGCCAGCAGTTTACCCGGGACTAGCGGGGGCACAGATACGCAGTATTTT.